This T cell receptor (beta chain) was captured by sequencing in a study of T cell responses to AZD1222 COVID-19 vaccine. Study observations and caveats: Receipt of two AZD1222 doses was followed by a rise in Spike-specific TCR breadth and depth. Only a handful of AZD1222 recipients, several in all, had baseline seropositivity. Reportedly, nearly half of unique spike TCRs recognized epitopes outside B.1.351/B.1.1.7 mutations.

The table came from immunoSEQ multiplex PCR; TCRdb's copy has only in-frame clones and leaves some out. The data show around 120,000 clones, with more than 85% seen just once and about 2.7% held by the top ten. With regard to this clone: Its specificity is unknown.

Germline assignment: CDR1 MDHEN and CDR2 SYDVKM. Trimming shortened V by 1 base and J by 3 bases, and 13 bases separated the two germline ends. The CDR3 covers 15 residues. The chain couples TRBV28 to TRBJ2-7; possibly TRBD1 for D (5 bases). The sequence derives from an adult in good health. Material: peripheral blood, obtained on day 0 of AZD1222 vaccination. The CDR3 loop is CASSLSSTGFYEQYF. CDR3 bases: TGTGCCAGCAGTTTATCCTCTACAGGATTCTACGAGCAGTACTTC.